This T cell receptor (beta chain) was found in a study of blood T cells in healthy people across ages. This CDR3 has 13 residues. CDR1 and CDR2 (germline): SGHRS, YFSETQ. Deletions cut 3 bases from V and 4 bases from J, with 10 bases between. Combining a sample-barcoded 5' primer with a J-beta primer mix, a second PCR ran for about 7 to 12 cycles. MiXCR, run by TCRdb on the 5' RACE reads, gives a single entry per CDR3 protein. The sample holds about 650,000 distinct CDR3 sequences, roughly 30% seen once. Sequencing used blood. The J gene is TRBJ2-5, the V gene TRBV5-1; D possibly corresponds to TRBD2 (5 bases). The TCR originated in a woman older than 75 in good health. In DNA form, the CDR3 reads TGCGCCAGCAGCTCGGGGAGTACAGAGACCCAGTACTTC. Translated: CASSSGSTETQYF. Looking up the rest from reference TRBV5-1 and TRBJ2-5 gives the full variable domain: KAGVTQTPRYLIKTRGQQVTLSCSPISGHRSVSWYQQTPGQGLQFLFEYFSETQRNKGNFPGRFSGRQFSNSRSEMNVSTLELGDSALYLCASSSGSTETQYFGPGTRLLVL.